The TCR beta chain described here comes from a study of T cell responses to AZD1222 COVID-19 vaccine. The study, taken as a whole, reports: Nearly half of spike-specific TCRs reportedly target unmutated variant regions.

Profiled with immunoSEQ multiplex PCR; TCRdb holds only in-frame clones, not every one. The sample has around 140,000 clones, roughly 93% seen once. V was clipped by 5 bases and J by 0 bases, with 19 bases between them. Germline V gene data show CDR1 as LNHDA and CDR2 as SQIVND (reference sequence). This CDR3 contains 17 residues. To note about this clone: Its specificity is not known.

The TCR comes from an adult in good health. The gene calls are TRBV19 and TRBJ1-2; TRBD1 is a possible D gene (5 bases). The sequencing used peripheral blood, collected on day 0 of AZD1222 vaccination. This CDR3 reads CASSSPHDGGANYGYTF. For the CDR3, the DNA is TGTGCCAGTAGTTCACCGCATGACGGGGGAGCTAACTATGGCTACACCTTC.